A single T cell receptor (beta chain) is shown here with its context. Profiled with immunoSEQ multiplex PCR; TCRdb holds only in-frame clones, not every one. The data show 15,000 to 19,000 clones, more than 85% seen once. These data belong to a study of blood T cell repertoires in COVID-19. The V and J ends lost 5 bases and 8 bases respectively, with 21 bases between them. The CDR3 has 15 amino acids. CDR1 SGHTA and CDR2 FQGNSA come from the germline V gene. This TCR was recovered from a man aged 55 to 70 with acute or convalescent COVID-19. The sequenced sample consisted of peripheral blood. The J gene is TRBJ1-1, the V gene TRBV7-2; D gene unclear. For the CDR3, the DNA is TGTGCCAGCAGCAACCCCTCCACCCTGAAGCCCGAAGCTTTCTTT. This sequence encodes CASSNPSTLKPEAFF.